Shown below are 26 T cell receptor beta chains from a single sample sequenced in a study of T cells in Graves' hyperthyroidism and ophthalmopathy. Amplified regions were TCR beta CDR3 sequences from RNA transcripts. Carried out on the TCR CDR3, a first-round RT-PCR used the HTBI primer set. Each CDR3 protein is one row after TCRdb ran MiXCR on the multiplex PCR reads. The profile shows around 690,000 distinct CDR3 sequences, around 16% of them singletons. Sequenced sample: blood. Receptor source: a man aged 45-65 years with Graves' hyperthyroidism.

This CDR3 is CASSVGDYPNTGELFF. In nucleotides, the CDR3 is TGTGCCAGCAGCGTAGGGGATTACCCGAACACCGGGGAGCTGTTTTTT. This chain connects TRBV9 to TRBJ2-2; D gene uncertain. Germline CDR1 is SGDLS and CDR2 is YYNGEE. The CDR3 spans 16 residues. The V end was cut by 0 bases, the J end by 0 bases, with 9 bases between.

This clonotype was counted many times. This chain connects TRBV27 to TRBJ1-2, with D possibly TRBD1 on 5 matching bases. Trimming pared 4 bases from V and 5 bases from J, leaving 11 bases between. CDR3 length: 13 residues. Germline V lookup: CDR1 MNHEY, CDR2 SMNVEV (reference sequence). The CDR3 protein is CASSWRGGYGYTF. CDR3 nucleotides: TGTGCCAGCAGTTGGAGGGGCGGGTATGGCTACACCTTC.

This clonotype has only a few counts. This chain links TRBV9 with TRBJ2-1; 8 positions match TRBD2. The germline V gene encodes CDR1 SGDLS and CDR2 YYNGEE. V shed 0 bases and J 12 bases; nucleotides not matched to a gene: 8. The CDR3 has 14 residues. CDR3 nucleotide sequence: TGTGCCAGCAGCGTAGGGCCGGGGGGGGTGATGCAGTTCTTC. Translation gives CASSVGPGGVMQFF.

With respect to this clonotype: Its ends do not fully match the called genes, so a read error is possible. The V and J genes are TRBV7-6 and TRBJ1-1, with D unresolved. The CDR3 length is 15 residues. CDR1 and CDR2 (germline): SGHVS, FNYEAQ. CDR3 in DNA: TGTGCCAGCAGCTTAGTGCAGAGGGAGGATACTGGAGCTTTCTTT. This gives the protein CASSLVQREDTGAFF.

This clonotype was detected ten times or more. The CDR3 reads CSPNGPGGPGETQYF. For the CDR3, the DNA is TGCAGTCCAAACGGGCCGGGAGGGCCAGGAGAGACCCAGTACTTC. The V and J genes are TRBV20-1 and TRBJ2-5, with 8 bases identical to TRBD2. The CDR3 totals 15 residues. Germline V gene sequence: CDR1 DFQATT, CDR2 SNEGSKA (reference sequence). V lost 8 bases to trimming and J lost 4 bases; unmatched junction nucleotides: 15.

The gene calls are TRBV7-9 and TRBJ2-7; D is unclear. Per the germline V gene, CDR1 is SEHNR and CDR2 is FQNEAQ (reference sequence). Trimming shortened V by 4 bases and J by 0 bases, and 13 bases separated the two germline ends. The CDR3 totals 15 residues. The CDR3 here is CASSSYPSSSYEQYF. The CDR3 DNA follows: TGTGCCAGCAGCTCCTACCCATCGAGCTCCTACGAGCAGTACTTC.

Ten or more counts support this clonotype. An end of the junction does not agree with germline; a read error may underlie this. The rearrangement links TRBV7-9 to TRBJ2-1, with 10 bases that match TRBD1. From germline, CDR1 is SEHNR and CDR2 FQNEAQ (reference sequence). This CDR3 has 17 amino acids. CDR3 region: CASSLALPRTGGSEQFF. The CDR3 DNA follows: TGTGCCAGCAGCCTAGCCTTACCGCGGACAGGGGGTTCCGAGCAGTTCTTC. The full variable domain, in which reference TRBV7-9 and TRBJ2-1 provide the parts outside the CDR3, is DTGVSQNPRHKITKRGQNVTFRCDPISEHNRLYWYRQTLGQGPEFLTYFQNEAQLEKSRLLSDRFSAERPKGSFSTLEIQRTEQGDSAMYLCASSLALPRTGGSEQFFGPGTRLTVL.

This clonotype was recorded many times. V gene TRBV7-8 combines with J gene TRBJ2-7; 9 bases are a match to TRBD1. V trimming: 4 bases; J trimming: 6 bases; junction bases outside the gene matches: 10. Germline assignment: CDR1 SGHVS and CDR2 FQNEAQ. This CDR3 spans 15 amino acids. The CDR3 DNA is TGTGCCAGCAGCTCGAGGCCGGGACAGGGAACCGAGCAGTACTTC. Its protein product is CASSSRPGQGTEQYF.

In its sample, this clonotype was seen many times. This sequence joins TRBV20-1 and TRBJ2-5; 10 bases are shared with TRBD2. V dropped 0 bases and J dropped 4; count of bases not matched to a gene: 11. There are 17 residues in the CDR3. Germline-derived CDR1 and CDR2 are DFQATT and SNEGSKA (reference sequence). The CDR3 DNA reads as TGCAGTGCTAGAGATCTGTTGGGGCTAGCGGGAGTAGAGACCCAGTACTTC. Translating gives CSARDLLGLAGVETQYF.

This clonotype was counted only a few times. The chain joins TRBV29-1 to TRBJ2-7, with D unresolved. From germline, CDR1 is SQVTM and CDR2 ANQGSEA. The CDR3 contains 16 residues. V was trimmed by 1 base and J by 0 bases, leaving 16 bases between them. The CDR3: CSVEVPNKASSYEQYF. Written as DNA, the CDR3 is TGCAGCGTTGAAGTCCCTAATAAGGCGAGCTCCTACGAGCAGTACTTC.

The rearrangement links TRBV12-3 or TRBV12-4 to TRBJ2-1; 13 bases agree with TRBD2. The CDR3 spans 16 residues. V was pared by 2 bases and J by 8 bases, with 6 bases of the junction left unmatched. CDR3 sequence: CASSLPGTSGTHEQFF. In DNA, the CDR3 is TGTGCCAGCAGTTTACCCGGGACTAGCGGGACTCATGAGCAGTTCTTC.

This clonotype was picked up many times. V usage is TRBV27 and J usage is TRBJ1-1; 7 nucleotides match TRBD1. CDR1 and CDR2 (germline): MNHEY, SMNVEV (reference sequence). V was pared by 5 bases and J by 5 bases, with 8 bases of the junction left unmatched. The CDR3 runs to 14 residues. The CDR3 protein is CASSPATGRTEAFF. The CDR3, as DNA: TGTGCCAGCAGTCCCGCGACAGGGAGAACTGAAGCTTTCTTT.

This clonotype has just a few counts. At one of its ends the junction is not consistent with the germline gene, which may arise from a read error. The J gene is TRBJ1-2, the V gene TRBV10-2; D unresolved. The germline V gene has CDR1 WSHSY and CDR2 SAAADI. This CDR3 is built from 14 residues. The CDR3 sequence: CASSESPWSYGYAF. In nucleotides, the CDR3 is TGCGCCAGCAGTGAGTCTCCTTGGAGCTATGGCTACGCCTTC.

This clonotype was counted ten times or more. The chain links TRBV7-3 to TRBJ2-7, with D tentatively TRBD1 (6 bases). The CDR3 has 14 residues. Trimming left V 5 bases short and J 1 base short, with 12 bases between. The germline V gene has CDR1 SGHTA and CDR2 FQGTGA. Here the CDR3 DNA reads TGTGCCAGCAGCCCTTGGGACACATCCTACGAGCAGTACTTC. It translates to CASSPWDTSYEQYF.

This clonotype was counted many times. The CDR3 protein is CATGRARNTQYF. CDR3 sequence (DNA): TGTGCCACCGGGAGGGCCCGAAATACGCAGTATTTT. The chain carries TRBV27 and TRBJ2-3, with TRBD2 identical over 8 bases. With V trimmed by 10 bases and J by 7 bases, 7 bases remained unmatched. This CDR3 has 12 residues. Germline CDR1 and CDR2: MNHEY and SMNVEV (reference sequence).

The chain combines TRBV20-1 with TRBJ1-4, with TRBD1 matching 11 bases. Germline V CDR1 and CDR2: DFQATT, SNEGSKA (reference sequence). The CDR3 covers 17 residues. J lost 8 bases, V lost 1 base, and 12 bases had no gene match. CDR3 sequence (DNA): TGCAGTGCTAGAGCGCCGGGACAGGGGGTATCGGGGGAAAAACTGTTTTTT. Protein sequence: CSARAPGQGVSGEKLFF.

This clonotype occurred many times. The chain uses TRBV28 and TRBJ2-1; 9 nucleotides align to TRBD2. V lost 6 bases and J lost 0; bases outside the gene matches: 15. The germline CDR1 and CDR2 sequences are MDHEN and SYDVKM. This CDR3 has 19 amino acids. This CDR3 reads CASSPPPGLAPRSYNEQFF. The CDR3 region has the DNA TGTGCCAGCAGCCCCCCACCGGGACTAGCACCCCGCTCCTACAATGAGCAGTTCTTC. Full variable domain (rest looked up from reference TRBV28 and TRBJ2-1): DVKVTQSSRYLVKRTGEKVFLECVQDMDHENMFWYRQDPGLGLRLIYFSYDVKMKEKGDIPEGYSVSREKKERFSLILESASTNQTSMYLCASSPPPGLAPRSYNEQFFGPGTRLTVL.

This clonotype appeared many times. The rearrangement joins TRBV2 to TRBJ2-7; perhaps TRBD2 as D (6 bases). Germline loops: CDR1 SNHLY, CDR2 FYNNEI. Trimming removed 10 bases from V and 4 bases from J, with 17 bases in between. CDR3 length equals 13 residues. The CDR3 DNA follows: TGTGCCATCGCGGACGGGAGTAGATACGAGCAGTACTTC. It specifies CAIADGSRYEQYF.

Ten or more counts support this clonotype. The chain joins TRBV19 to TRBJ2-7, with 7 positions matching TRBD1. Germline lookup yields CDR1 LNHDA and CDR2 SQIVND (reference sequence). The CDR3 runs to 17 residues. Unmatched junction bases numbered 11, after V lost 3 bases and J lost 0 bases. For the CDR3, the DNA is TGTGCCAGTAGTATGCCGACCGGACAGGAAAGCTCCTACGAGCAGTACTTC. It encodes CASSMPTGQESSYEQYF.

The chain links TRBV6-1 to TRBJ2-3; perhaps D is TRBD1 or TRBD2 (5 bases each). This CDR3 has 16 amino acids. Germline values: CDR1 MNHNS, CDR2 SASEGT. V was trimmed by 6 bases and J by 2 bases, leaving 18 bases between them. In nucleotides, the CDR3 is TGTGCCAGCAGCCTACTTAAGCGGACACTCACAGATACGCAGTATTTT. Residues: CASSLLKRTLTDTQYF.

This clonotype came up many times. The chain links TRBV30 to TRBJ2-7; 8 bases map to TRBD1. The CDR3 is made up of 13 amino acids. CDR1 and CDR2 from the germline V gene are GTSNPN and SVGIG (reference sequence). The ends lost 7 bases at V and 7 bases at J; junction bases unmatched: 12. The CDR3 region has the DNA TGTGCCTTAGACAGGGGAAACAAATGGGAGCAGTACTTC. Its translation is CALDRGNKWEQYF.

This clonotype was observed a handful of times. This rearrangement joins TRBV6-1 to TRBJ2-1; 7 nucleotides line up with TRBD2. Trimming removed 6 bases from V and 0 bases from J; junction bases left unmatched: 5. Germline-derived CDR1 and CDR2 are MNHNS and SASEGT. The CDR3 is 15 amino acids. In DNA form, the CDR3 reads TGTGCCAGCAGGGGGACTACCAGCTCCTACAATGAGCAGTTCTTC. It yields the protein CASRGTTSSYNEQFF.

The J gene is TRBJ2-1, the V gene TRBV19; 10 positions agree with TRBD2. Looked up from germline, CDR1 is LNHDA and CDR2 is SQIVND (reference sequence). Unmatched junction bases numbered 6, after V lost 3 bases and J lost 4 bases. The CDR3 runs to 16 residues. CDR3 amino acids: CASSIGTSGAYNEQFF. The CDR3, as DNA: TGTGCCAGTAGTATTGGAACTAGCGGGGCGTACAATGAGCAGTTCTTC.

This clonotype came up many times. The J gene is TRBJ1-2, the V gene TRBV10-2, with D possibly matching TRBD1 (5 bases). CDR1 is WSHSY, CDR2 SAAADI, per germline. The CDR3 is 13 amino acids. V shed 5 bases and J shed 5 bases, with 12 bases lying between them. Here the CDR3 reads CASSFGTAYGYTF. As DNA, the CDR3 is TGCGCCAGCAGTTTCGGGACTGCATATGGCTACACCTTC.

J is TRBJ2-2 and V is TRBV7-9; no definite D call. V was trimmed by 0 bases and J by 1 base, leaving 6 bases between them. Germline V lookup: CDR1 SEHNR, CDR2 FQNEAQ (reference sequence). There are 15 residues in the CDR3. The DNA of the CDR3 is TGTGCCAGCAGCTTAGCCTCCCAGAACACCGGGGAGCTGTTTTTT. Its protein product is CASSLASQNTGELFF.

This clonotype was seen repeatedly, ten times or more. The chain employs TRBV18 and TRBJ2-7; no definite D call. Per germline, CDR1 KGHSH and CDR2 LQKENI. CDR3 length: 15 amino acids. Trimming removed 0 bases at V and 0 bases at J, with 9 bases between. The CDR3 protein is CASSPPSVTSYEQYF. The DNA of the CDR3 is TGTGCCAGCTCACCACCGAGTGTTACCTCCTACGAGCAGTACTTC.